Listed below are T cell receptor beta chains from one sample, sequenced in a study of blood T cell repertoires in COVID-19. Profiled with immunoSEQ multiplex PCR; TCRdb holds only in-frame clones, not every one. This sample has fewer than 40,000 clones, with 80% to 90% found just once. Sequenced sample: peripheral blood. The receptors were sampled from a man aged 60-69 years with active COVID-19. Both conserved end residues are part of each CDR3. Each record gives: V gene, J gene, D gene, clone size, CDR3 DNA, CDR3 protein. D genes are given only for firm matches. Some rows mark clone size as missing; the rest say once, few, many or name a class of expanded clone.

TRBV6-4	TRBJ2-7	TRBD2	-	TGTGCCAGCAGTGACCTTAAGCGGGGGCAGGGGTACGAGCAGTACTTC	CASSDLKRGQGYEQYF
TRBV19	TRBJ2-5	TRBD1	-	TGTGCCAGTAGCCGGGACAGCCAAGAGACCCAGTACTTC	CASSRDSQETQYF
TRBV29-1	TRBJ2-1	-	-	TGCAGCGTGGAGGAGCATAATGAGCAGTTCTTC	CSVEEHNEQFF
TRBV27	TRBJ2-7	-	-	TGTGCCAGCAGTTCCCTAGCGTATTACGAGCAGTACTTC	CASSSLAYYEQYF
TRBV9	TRBJ2-3	TRBD2	-	TGTGCCAGCAGCTCACGGGGATCGGGGCTAGCGGGAGGAAATACGCAGTATTTT	CASSSRGSGLAGGNTQYF
TRBV28	TRBJ2-2	TRBD2	-	TGTGCCAGCAGTTTTAACGGTGTGGGAGGGACCGGGGAGCTGTTTTTT	CASSFNGVGGTGELFF
TRBV24-1	TRBJ2-7	TRBD1	-	TGTGCCACCAGTCCACAGGGGGTAGAGCAGTACTTC	CATSPQGVEQYF
TRBV28	TRBJ2-7	-	-	TGTGCCAGCAGTCCACCATCAGGGTTGGGCGAGCAGTACTTC	CASSPPSGLGEQYF
TRBV18	TRBJ2-3	-	-	TGTGCCAGCTCACTCGGACAGACAGATACGCAGTATTTT	CASSLGQTDTQYF
TRBV29-1	TRBJ1-1	TRBD1	-	TGCAGCGTTGAAGACCCCCGGACAGGCAACACTGAAGCTTTCTTT	CSVEDPRTGNTEAFF
TRBV28	TRBJ1-2	-	once	TGTGCCAGCACTAAACCAAGATTAGCTAACTATGGCTACACCTTC	CASTKPRLANYGYTF
TRBV2	TRBJ1-6	-	-	TGTGCCAGCAGTGATACGCTGCAGGGATATTCACCCCTCCACTTT	CASSDTLQGYSPLHF
TRBV7-9	TRBJ1-1	-	once	TGTGCCAGCAGCTTACAGGGGAACACTGAAGCTTTCTTT	CASSLQGNTEAFF
TRBV29-1	TRBJ2-1	TRBD2	-	TGCAGCGTTGATGCGGGAGGCTACAATGAGCAGTTCTTC	CSVDAGGYNEQFF
TRBV6-5	TRBJ1-3	-	-	TGTGCCAGCAGTTCACACCTCTCTGGAAACACCATATATTTT	CASSSHLSGNTIYF
TRBV29-1	TRBJ2-1	TRBD2	-	TGCAGCCTACGGACTAGCGGGAGTTCCTACAATGAGCAGTTCTTC	CSLRTSGSSYNEQFF
TRBV6-5	TRBJ2-7	-	-	TGTGCCAGCAGTCTCCGGACTCGATACGAGCAGTACTTC	CASSLRTRYEQYF
TRBV5-8	TRBJ2-1	TRBD1	-	TGTGCCAGCAGCAGAGACAGGGGCGATGAGCAGTTCTTC	CASSRDRGDEQFF
TRBV27	TRBJ2-7	TRBD2	-	TGTGCCAGCAGTTTTACCTGGCTAGCGGGAAACGAGCAGTACTTC	CASSFTWLAGNEQYF